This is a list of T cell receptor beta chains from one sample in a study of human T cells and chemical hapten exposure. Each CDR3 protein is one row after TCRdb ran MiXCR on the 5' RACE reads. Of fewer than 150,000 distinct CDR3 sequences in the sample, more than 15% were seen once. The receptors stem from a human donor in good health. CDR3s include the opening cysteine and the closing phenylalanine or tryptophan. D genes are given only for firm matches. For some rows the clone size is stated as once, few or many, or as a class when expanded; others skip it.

CDR3 DNA: TGCAGCGTTGCAGACCAGCTCGCATGGTTT; CDR3 protein: CSVADQLAWF; clone size: many; D gene: -; J gene: TRBJ2-3; V gene: TRBV29-1
CDR3 DNA: TGTGGTAGCGGGAGTTCCACAGATACGCAGTATTTT; CDR3 protein: CGSGSSTDTQYF; clone size: -; D gene: TRBD2; J gene: TRBJ2-3; V gene: TRBV2
CDR3 DNA: TGTGCCAGCAGCCCCCGGAGGGGCGGTCCGACCTACAATGAGCAGTTCTTC; CDR3 protein: CASSPRRGGPTYNEQFF; clone size: few; D gene: -; J gene: TRBJ2-1; V gene: TRBV7-6
CDR3 DNA: TGCGCCAGCAGCCTAAACAGGGGAAGAAACATTCAGTACTTC; CDR3 protein: CASSLNRGRNIQYF; clone size: -; D gene: TRBD1; J gene: TRBJ2-4; V gene: TRBV5-1
CDR3 DNA: TGTGCCAGCAGCCTAGCGGGAGTTGAGACCCAGTACTTC; CDR3 protein: CASSLAGVETQYF; clone size: -; D gene: TRBD2; J gene: TRBJ2-5; V gene: TRBV14
CDR3 DNA: TGTGCCAGCAGCCCCTTCGGACGGTTTTATGGCTACACCTTC; CDR3 protein: CASSPFGRFYGYTF; clone size: once; D gene: -; J gene: TRBJ1-2; V gene: TRBV11-2
CDR3 DNA: TGTGCCAGCAGCTCGGACAGTTATACGCAGTATTTT; CDR3 protein: CASSSDSYTQYF; clone size: -; D gene: -; J gene: TRBJ2-3; V gene: TRBV5-4
CDR3 DNA: TGTGCCAGCACCCCAAAGACCGGGACGGCTGAAGCTTTCTTT; CDR3 protein: CASTPKTGTAEAFF; clone size: few; D gene: -; J gene: TRBJ1-1; V gene: TRBV12-3/TRBV12-4
CDR3 DNA: TGTGCCACCAGTGAATCAGGTGGCGGCAATGAGCAGTTCTTC; CDR3 protein: CATSESGGGNEQFF; clone size: -; D gene: -; J gene: TRBJ2-1; V gene: TRBV24-1
CDR3 DNA: TGTGCCAGCAGTTTATCGGGACAGGGTTTGCGCTCCAATCAGCCCCAGCATTTT; CDR3 protein: CASSLSGQGLRSNQPQHF; clone size: few; D gene: TRBD1; J gene: TRBJ1-5; V gene: TRBV12-3/TRBV12-4
CDR3 DNA: TGTGCCAGCAGCGTAGCGGGGAGCCAGTACTTC; CDR3 protein: CASSVAGSQYF; clone size: few; D gene: TRBD2; J gene: TRBJ2-5; V gene: TRBV2
CDR3 DNA: TGTGCCAGCAGGCTTGAGCGGGAGGGCCTGACCGGGGAGCTGTTTTTT; CDR3 protein: CASRLEREGLTGELFF; clone size: -; D gene: TRBD2; J gene: TRBJ2-2; V gene: TRBV28
CDR3 DNA: TGCAGCGTTGTCCGGACAGGGGGCAGGTACAATGAGCAGTTCTTC; CDR3 protein: CSVVRTGGRYNEQFF; clone size: few; D gene: TRBD1; J gene: TRBJ2-1; V gene: TRBV29-1
CDR3 DNA: TGTGCCAGCAGTTACCAGGGGGCGATTGGCTACACCTTC; CDR3 protein: CASSYQGAIGYTF; clone size: -; D gene: TRBD1; J gene: TRBJ1-2; V gene: TRBV6-5
CDR3 DNA: TGTGCCAGCAGTTTAGGTTTTCAGGGGCTGAACACTGAAGCTTTCTTT; CDR3 protein: CASSLGFQGLNTEAFF; clone size: -; D gene: -; J gene: TRBJ1-1; V gene: TRBV27
CDR3 DNA: TGTGCCAGCAGGAAAGCAGGGTCCTCCTCCTACGAGCAGTACTTC; CDR3 protein: CASRKAGSSSYEQYF; clone size: few; D gene: -; J gene: TRBJ2-7; V gene: TRBV28
CDR3 DNA: TGTGCCAGCAGCCTCTGGACAGGGGGTGGCTACACCTTC; CDR3 protein: CASSLWTGGGYTF; clone size: -; D gene: TRBD1; J gene: TRBJ1-2; V gene: TRBV6-5